This is a list of T cell receptor beta chains from one sample in a study of lymphopenia after photon versus proton radiotherapy. The protocol was immunoSEQ multiplex PCR, while the TCRdb copy is restricted to in-frame clones and leaves out a portion. The data hold fewer than 40,000 clones, with roughly 94% observed a single time. The sequences come from peripheral blood, collected from a patient treated with photon-based radiotherapy. Receptor source: a woman in her forties or fifties with cholangiocarcinoma. Both conserved end residues are part of each CDR3. The D gene is left open where the match is weak. Size is omitted from some rows. Given values are once, few, many or a class for expanded clones.

V gene: TRBV19; J gene: TRBJ1-5; D gene: NA; clone size: once; CDR3 protein: CASSISRGGQPQHF; CDR3 DNA: TGTGCCAGTAGTATCAGCAGGGGTGGTCAGCCCCAGCATTTT
V gene: TRBV30; J gene: TRBJ2-1; D gene: TRBD2; clone size: NA; CDR3 protein: CAWSLAAFYNEQFF; CDR3 DNA: TGTGCCTGGAGTCTAGCGGCGTTCTACAATGAGCAGTTCTTC
V gene: TRBV5-1; J gene: TRBJ1-5; D gene: NA; clone size: NA; CDR3 protein: CASSLEGGGRDQPQHF; CDR3 DNA: TGCGCCAGCAGCTTGGAGGGAGGCGGACGGGATCAGCCCCAGCATTTT
V gene: TRBV19; J gene: TRBJ1-3; D gene: NA; clone size: NA; CDR3 protein: CASKGPGNTIYF; CDR3 DNA: TGTGCCAGTAAAGGCCCTGGAAACACCATATATTTT
V gene: TRBV5-1; J gene: TRBJ1-1; D gene: NA; clone size: NA; CDR3 protein: CASSLAGNTEAFF; CDR3 DNA: TGCGCCAGCAGCTTGGCCGGGAACACTGAAGCTTTCTTT
V gene: TRBV5-4; J gene: TRBJ1-4; D gene: TRBD1; clone size: NA; CDR3 protein: CASSLGGTGIGEKLFF; CDR3 DNA: TGTGCCAGCAGCTTGGGTGGGACAGGGATTGGAGAAAAACTGTTTTTT
V gene: TRBV6-6; J gene: TRBJ2-3; D gene: TRBD2; clone size: NA; CDR3 protein: CASSPVAGEGTDTQYF; CDR3 DNA: TGTGCCAGCAGCCCCGTAGCGGGGGAAGGCACAGATACGCAGTATTTT
V gene: TRBV14; J gene: TRBJ1-2; D gene: TRBD1; clone size: NA; CDR3 protein: CASSQQTGGSNYGYTF; CDR3 DNA: TGTGCCAGCAGCCAACAGACAGGGGGGAGTAACTATGGCTACACCTTC
V gene: TRBV5-1; J gene: TRBJ2-7; D gene: NA; clone size: NA; CDR3 protein: CASSLDMYSYEQYF; CDR3 DNA: TGCGCCAGCAGCTTGGACATGTACTCCTACGAGCAGTACTTC
V gene: TRBV19; J gene: TRBJ2-7; D gene: NA; clone size: NA; CDR3 protein: CASSIRGNSYEQYF; CDR3 DNA: TGTGCCAGTAGTATCAGAGGTAACTCCTACGAGCAGTACTTC
V gene: TRBV10-3; J gene: TRBJ1-1; D gene: NA; clone size: NA; CDR3 protein: CATRGINTEAFF; CDR3 DNA: TGTGCCACCCGAGGCATTAACACTGAAGCTTTCTTT
V gene: TRBV9; J gene: TRBJ2-4; D gene: NA; clone size: NA; CDR3 protein: CASSGQGSLAKNIQYF; CDR3 DNA: TGTGCCAGCAGCGGGCAGGGATCTTTAGCCAAAAACATTCAGTACTTC
V gene: TRBV5-6; J gene: TRBJ1-2; D gene: TRBD1; clone size: NA; CDR3 protein: CASSFRRTGSLSNYGYTF; CDR3 DNA: TGTGCCAGCAGCTTTCGGAGGACAGGGAGTTTGAGCAACTATGGCTACACCTTC
V gene: TRBV19; J gene: TRBJ2-3; D gene: NA; clone size: NA; CDR3 protein: CASSTIDVGTDTQYF; CDR3 DNA: TGTGCCAGTAGTACCATAGACGTGGGCACAGATACGCAGTATTTT